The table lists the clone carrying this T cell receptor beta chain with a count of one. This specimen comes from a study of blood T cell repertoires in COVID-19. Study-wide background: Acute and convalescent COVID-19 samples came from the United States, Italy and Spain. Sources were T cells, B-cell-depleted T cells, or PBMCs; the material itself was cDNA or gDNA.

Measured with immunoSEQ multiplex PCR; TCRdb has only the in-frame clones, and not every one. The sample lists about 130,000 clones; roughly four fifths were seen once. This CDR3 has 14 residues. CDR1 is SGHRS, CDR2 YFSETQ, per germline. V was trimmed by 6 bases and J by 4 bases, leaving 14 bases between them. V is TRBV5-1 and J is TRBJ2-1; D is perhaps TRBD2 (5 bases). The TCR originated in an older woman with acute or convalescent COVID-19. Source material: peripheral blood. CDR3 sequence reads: CASTLSGSYNEQFF. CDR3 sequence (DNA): TGCGCCAGCACCCTATCGGGGTCTTACAATGAGCAGTTCTTC.